This T cell receptor (beta chain) was sequenced during a study of neurological immune-mediated disorders. The method for making cDNA was 5'RACE, and it used 10-nucleotide random UMIs. MiXCR, applied by TCRdb to the 5' RACE reads, yields one record per CDR3 protein. The sample shows approximately 100,000 distinct CDR3 sequences, roughly 3.2% of them seen only once. At least ten counts were recorded for this clonotype. The CDR3 contains 12 residues. The ends lost 5 bases at V and 3 bases at J; junction bases unmatched: 3. The germline CDR1 and CDR2 sequences are DFQATT and SNEGSKA (reference sequence). V usage is TRBV20-1 and J usage is TRBJ2-7; TRBD1 aligns across 8 bases. The receptor comes from a woman aged 45-59 years with multiple sclerosis. The material sequenced was PBMCs. The CDR3 DNA follows: TGCAGTGCTCTGGACAGGGACTACGAGCAGTACTTC. Amino acid sequence: CSALDRDYEQYF.